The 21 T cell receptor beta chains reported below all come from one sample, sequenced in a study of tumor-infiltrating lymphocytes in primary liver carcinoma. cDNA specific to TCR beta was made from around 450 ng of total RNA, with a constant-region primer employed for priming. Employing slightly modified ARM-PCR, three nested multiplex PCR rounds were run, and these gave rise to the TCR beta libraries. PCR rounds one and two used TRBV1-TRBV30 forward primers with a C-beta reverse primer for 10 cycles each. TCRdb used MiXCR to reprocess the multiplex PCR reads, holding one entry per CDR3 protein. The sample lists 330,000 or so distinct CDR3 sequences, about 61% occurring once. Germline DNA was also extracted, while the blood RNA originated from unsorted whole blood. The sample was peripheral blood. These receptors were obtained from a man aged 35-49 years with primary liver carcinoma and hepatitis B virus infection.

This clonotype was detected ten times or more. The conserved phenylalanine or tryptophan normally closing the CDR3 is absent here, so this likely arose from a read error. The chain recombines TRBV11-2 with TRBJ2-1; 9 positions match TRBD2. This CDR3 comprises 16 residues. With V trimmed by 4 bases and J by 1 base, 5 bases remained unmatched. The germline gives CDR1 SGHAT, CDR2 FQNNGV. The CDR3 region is CASSSLAGSSYNEQFL. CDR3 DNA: TGTGCCAGCAGCTCTCTAGCGGGATCATCCTACAATGAGCAGTTCCTC.

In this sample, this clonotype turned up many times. CDR3 sequence: CASSYSDSSRTQYF. The CDR3 DNA sequence: TGTGCCAGCAGTTACTCGGACAGTAGTCGGACCCAGTACTTC. The chain is built from TRBV6-2 or TRBV6-3 and TRBJ2-5; possibly TRBD1 for D (6 bases). With 0 bases removed from V and 7 bases from J, the gap between germline ends came to 12 bases. Germline V gene lookup returns CDR1 MNHEY and CDR2 SVGEGT. The CDR3 is 14 residues long.

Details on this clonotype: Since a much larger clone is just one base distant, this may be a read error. The DNA for the CDR3 is TGCGCCAGGAGCCACCAGGGAAATAGTTGGGGCTACACCTTC. Its translation is CARSHQGNSWGYTF. The chain has TRBV4-1 and TRBJ1-2; D might be TRBD1 (5 bases). In germline, CDR1 is MGHRA, CDR2 YSYEKL. CDR3 length: 14 amino acids.

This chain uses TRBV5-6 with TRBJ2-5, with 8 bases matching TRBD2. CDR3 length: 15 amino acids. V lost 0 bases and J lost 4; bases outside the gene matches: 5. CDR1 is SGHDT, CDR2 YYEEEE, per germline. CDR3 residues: CASSLVSGILETQYF. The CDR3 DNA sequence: TGTGCCAGCAGCTTGGTTAGCGGGATTTTAGAGACCCAGTACTTC. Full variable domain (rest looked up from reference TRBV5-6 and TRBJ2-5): DAGVTQSPTHLIKTRGQQVTLRCSPKSGHDTVSWYQQALGQGPQFIFQYYEEEERQRGNFPDRFSGHQFPNYSSELNVNALLLGDSALYLCASSLVSGILETQYFGPGTRLLVL.

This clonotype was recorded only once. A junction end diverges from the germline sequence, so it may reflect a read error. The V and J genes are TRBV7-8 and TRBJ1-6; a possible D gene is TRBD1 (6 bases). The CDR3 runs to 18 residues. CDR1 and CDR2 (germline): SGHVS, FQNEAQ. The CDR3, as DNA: TGCGCCAGCAGCCTAGGTCCATGGGGGGCGGAATTGGATTCACCCCTCCACTTT. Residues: CASSLGPWGAELDSPLHF.

The DNA of the CDR3 is TGTGCCTGCATCTTAGCCACTAGCGGTAGGAAACTGTCAGATACGCAGTATTTT. Its protein product is CACILATSGRKLSDTQYF. The V gene is TRBV11-2, the J gene TRBJ2-3; 8 nucleotides line up with TRBD2. The CDR3 extends over 18 amino acids. Looked up from germline, CDR1 is SGHAT and CDR2 is FQNNGV. J gave up 4 bases and V 11 bases, and 23 bases lay outside the gene matches.

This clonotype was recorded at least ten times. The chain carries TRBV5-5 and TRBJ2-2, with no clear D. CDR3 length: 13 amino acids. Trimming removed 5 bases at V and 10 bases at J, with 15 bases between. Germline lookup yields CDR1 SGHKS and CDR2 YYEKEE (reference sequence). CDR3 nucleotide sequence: TGTGCCAGCAGTCGTGAGCTTACGCCGGAGCTGTTTTTT. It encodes CASSRELTPELFF.

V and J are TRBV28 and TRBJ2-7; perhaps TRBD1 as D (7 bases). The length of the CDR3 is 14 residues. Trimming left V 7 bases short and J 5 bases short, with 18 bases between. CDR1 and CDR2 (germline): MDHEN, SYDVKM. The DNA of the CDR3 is TGTGCCAGCAATTTTACGTCAGGGGGGAACGAGCAGTACTTC. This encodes CASNFTSGGNEQYF.

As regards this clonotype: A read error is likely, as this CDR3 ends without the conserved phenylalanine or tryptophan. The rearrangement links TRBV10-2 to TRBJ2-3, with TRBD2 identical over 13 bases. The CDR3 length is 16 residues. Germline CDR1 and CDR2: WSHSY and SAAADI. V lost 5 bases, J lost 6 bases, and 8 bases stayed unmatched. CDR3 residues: CASSWTSGRSGDTQYL. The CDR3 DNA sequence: TGCGCCAGCAGTTGGACTAGCGGGAGATCCGGGGATACGCAGTATCTT.

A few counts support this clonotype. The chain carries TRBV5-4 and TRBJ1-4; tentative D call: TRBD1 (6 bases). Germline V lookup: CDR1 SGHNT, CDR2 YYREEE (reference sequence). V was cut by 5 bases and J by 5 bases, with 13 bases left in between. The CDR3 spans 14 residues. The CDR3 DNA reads TGTGCCAGCAGTCGGACAGTGGGGAATGAAAAACTGTTTTTT. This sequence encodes CASSRTVGNEKLFF.

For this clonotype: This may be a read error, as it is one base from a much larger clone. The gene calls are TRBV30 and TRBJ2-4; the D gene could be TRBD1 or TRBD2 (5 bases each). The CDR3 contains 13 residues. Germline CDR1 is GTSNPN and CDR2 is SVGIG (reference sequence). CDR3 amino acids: CDWSAGTRDLQYF. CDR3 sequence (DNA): TGTGACTGGAGTGCAGGAACCCGGGACCTTCAGTACTTC.

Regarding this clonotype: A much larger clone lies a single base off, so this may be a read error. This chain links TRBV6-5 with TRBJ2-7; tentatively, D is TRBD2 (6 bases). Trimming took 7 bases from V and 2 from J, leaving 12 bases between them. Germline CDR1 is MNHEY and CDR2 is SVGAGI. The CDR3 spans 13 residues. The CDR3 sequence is CASIRGFTYEQYF. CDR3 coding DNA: TGTGCCAGCATACGGGGGTTCACCTACGAGCAGTACTTC.

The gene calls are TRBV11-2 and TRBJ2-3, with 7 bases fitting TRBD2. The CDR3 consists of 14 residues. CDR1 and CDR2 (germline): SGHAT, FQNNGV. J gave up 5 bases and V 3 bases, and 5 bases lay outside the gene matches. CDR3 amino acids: CASSFPGGLDTQYF. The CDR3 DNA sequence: TGTGCCAGCAGCTTTCCGGGAGGCCTAGATACGCAGTATTTT.

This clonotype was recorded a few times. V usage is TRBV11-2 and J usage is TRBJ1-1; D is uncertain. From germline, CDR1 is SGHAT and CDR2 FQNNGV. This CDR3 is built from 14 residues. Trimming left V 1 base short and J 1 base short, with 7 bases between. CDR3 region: CASSLVSGNTEAFF. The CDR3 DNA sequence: TGTGCCAGCAGCTTAGTGTCAGGGAACACTGAAGCTTTCTTT.

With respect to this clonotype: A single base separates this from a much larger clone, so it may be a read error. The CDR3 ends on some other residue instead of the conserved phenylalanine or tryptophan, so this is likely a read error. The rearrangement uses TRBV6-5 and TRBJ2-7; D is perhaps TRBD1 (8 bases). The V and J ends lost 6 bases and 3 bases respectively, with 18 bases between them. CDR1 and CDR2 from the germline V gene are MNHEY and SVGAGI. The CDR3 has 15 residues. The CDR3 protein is CASRTGASGNYEQYS. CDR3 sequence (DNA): TGTGCCAGCAGGACAGGGGCCAGCGGGAACTACGAGCAGTACTCC.

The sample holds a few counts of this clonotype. The CDR3 here is CASSLATGAETEAFF. The CDR3 DNA is TGTGCCAGCAGCCTGGCCACGGGCGCGGAGACTGAAGCTTTCTTT. The genes are TRBV14 and TRBJ1-1; D not certain. Germline V gives CDR1 SGHDN, CDR2 FVKESK. This CDR3 is built from 15 residues. With 4 bases removed from V and 5 bases from J, the gap between germline ends came to 17 bases. Supplemented by reference TRBV14 and TRBJ1-1, the full variable domain reads EAGVTQFPSHSVIEKGQTVTLRCDPISGHDNLYWYRRVMGKEIKFLLHFVKESKQDESGMPNNRFLAERTGGTYSTLKVQPAELEDSGVYFCASSLATGAETEAFFGQGTRLTVV.

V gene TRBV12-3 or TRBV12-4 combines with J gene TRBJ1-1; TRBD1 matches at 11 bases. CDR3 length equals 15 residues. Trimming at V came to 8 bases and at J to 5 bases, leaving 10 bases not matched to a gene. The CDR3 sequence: CASGPGQGAVTEAFF. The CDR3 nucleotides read TGTGCCAGCGGCCCTGGACAGGGGGCGGTAACTGAAGCTTTCTTT.

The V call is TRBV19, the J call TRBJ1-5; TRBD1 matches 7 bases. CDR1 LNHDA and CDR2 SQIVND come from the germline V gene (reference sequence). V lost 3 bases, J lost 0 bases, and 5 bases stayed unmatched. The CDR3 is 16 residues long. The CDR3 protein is CASSIQGGYSNQPQHF. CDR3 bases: TGTGCCAGTAGTATCCAGGGGGGTTATAGCAATCAGCCCCAGCATTTT.

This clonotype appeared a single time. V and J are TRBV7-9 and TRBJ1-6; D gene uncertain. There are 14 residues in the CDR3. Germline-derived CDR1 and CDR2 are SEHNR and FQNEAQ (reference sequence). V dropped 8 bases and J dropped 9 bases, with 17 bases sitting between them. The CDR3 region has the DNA TGTGCCAGCGAAGAAATATCCGAAGGTTCACCCCTCCACTTT. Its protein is CASEEISEGSPLHF. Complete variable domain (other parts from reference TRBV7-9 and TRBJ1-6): DTGVSQNPRHKITKRGQNVTFRCDPISEHNRLYWYRQTLGQGPEFLTYFQNEAQLEKSRLLSDRFSAERPKGSFSTLEIQRTEQGDSAMYLCASEEISEGSPLHFGNGTRLTVT.

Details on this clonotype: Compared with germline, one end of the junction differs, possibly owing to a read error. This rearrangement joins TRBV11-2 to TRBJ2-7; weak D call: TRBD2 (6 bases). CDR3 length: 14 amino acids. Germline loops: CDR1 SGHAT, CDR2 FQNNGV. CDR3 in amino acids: CTSRCGTLSHEQYF. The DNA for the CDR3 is TGTACCAGCAGATGCGGGACTCTATCCCACGAGCAGTACTTC.

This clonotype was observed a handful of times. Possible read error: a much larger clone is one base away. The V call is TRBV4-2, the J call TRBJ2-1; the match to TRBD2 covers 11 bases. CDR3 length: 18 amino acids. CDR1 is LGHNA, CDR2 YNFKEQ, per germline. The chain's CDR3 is CVSSQDMQGLAGYNEQFF. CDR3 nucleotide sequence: TGTGTCAGCAGCCAAGATATGCAAGGACTAGCGGGCTACAATGAGCAGTTCTTC.